This TCR beta chain came from a study of cytomegalovirus exposure and HLA in healthy donors. 13 Jbeta primers and 60 Vbeta primers were used for the PCR. TCRdb's table, derived via immunoSEQ multiplex PCR, lists solely in-frame clones and lacks some. The table includes 150,000 to 180,000 clones, 65% to 75% detected once. Study-wide findings and caveats: Because they were indistinguishable, some V segments, including TRBV6-2 and TRBV6-3, were excluded.

This clone was recorded only once. Its specificity is not known. The germline V gene encodes CDR1 MNHNS and CDR2 SASEGT. The CDR3 extends over 13 amino acids. With 6 bases removed from V and 0 bases from J, the gap between germline ends came to 6 bases. Sample: PBMCs. The chain is built from TRBV6-1 and TRBJ1-5; no clear D gene. This TCR came from a man younger than 30 in good health and CMV-seronegative. This CDR3 reads CASRGLSNQPQHF. The CDR3, as DNA: TGTGCCAGCAGGGGCCTTAGCAATCAGCCCCAGCATTTT.